This TCR beta chain was profiled in a study of read filtering for tumor transcriptome and immune sequencing. Looking at the study overall: Revised staging placed under ten patients in R-ISS I, approximately 16 in II, roughly 7 in III.

The V gene lost 2 bases and the J gene lost 2 bases, with 10 bases spanning the gap. Germline V gives CDR1 SQVTM, CDR2 ANQGSEA. The CDR3 runs 14 residues. At the time of active disease, bone marrow was collected from every patient. This clonotype occurred many times. From approximately 430 ng of RNA, a library with molecular barcoded alpha/delta and beta/gamma adaptors was made. TCRdb analysed the reads with MiXCR anew, one entry per CDR3 protein. The repertoire holds about 61,000 distinct CDR3 sequences, with nearly 20% as singletons. This sequence joins TRBV29-1 and TRBJ2-1; unclear D gene. The sample consisted of a population of CD138-negative cells sorted from bone marrow. This receptor was taken from a donor older than 35 with multiple myeloma. CDR3 nucleotides: TGCAGCGTTGAATTGAGCGTAACCTACAATGAGCAGTTCTTC. Protein product: CSVELSVTYNEQFF.